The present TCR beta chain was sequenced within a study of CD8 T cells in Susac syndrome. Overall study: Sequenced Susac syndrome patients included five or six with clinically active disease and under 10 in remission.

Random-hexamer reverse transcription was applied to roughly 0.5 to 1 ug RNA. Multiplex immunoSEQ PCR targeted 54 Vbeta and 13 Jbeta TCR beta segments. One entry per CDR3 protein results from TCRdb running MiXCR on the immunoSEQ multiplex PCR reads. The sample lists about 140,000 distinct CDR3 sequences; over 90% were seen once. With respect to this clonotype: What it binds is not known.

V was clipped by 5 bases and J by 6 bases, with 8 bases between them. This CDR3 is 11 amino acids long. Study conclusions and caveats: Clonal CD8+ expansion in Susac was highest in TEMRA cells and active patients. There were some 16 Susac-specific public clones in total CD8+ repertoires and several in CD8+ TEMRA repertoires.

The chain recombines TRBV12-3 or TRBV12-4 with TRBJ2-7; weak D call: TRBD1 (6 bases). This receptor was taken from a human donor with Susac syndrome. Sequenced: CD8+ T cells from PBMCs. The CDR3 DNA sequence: TGTGCCAGCAGTACAGGGCCCGAGCAGTACTTC. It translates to CASSTGPEQYF.